This TCR beta chain was retrieved from a study of post-analysis software for immune sequencing data. Background on the study: The disease courses spanned relapsing-remitting, secondary progressive and progressive-relapsing forms of multiple sclerosis. Findings and limits, study-wide: Multiple sclerosis patients showed significantly lower normalized Chao1 diversity than controls did. Strong co-clustering by F measure linked samples that shared a preparation batch. About five TRBV segments appeared more often in patients than in controls, and TRBV5-6, TRBV5-1 and TRBV20-1 were among these.

Prepared TCR beta cDNA libraries contained unique molecular identifiers. MiXCR, applied by TCRdb to the PCR reads, yields one record per CDR3 protein. The sample records some 700,000 distinct CDR3 sequences, roughly three fifths being singletons. Germline V gives CDR1 SGHRS, CDR2 YFSETQ. CDR3 length: 14 residues. V lost 4 bases and J 3 bases, leaving 14 bases between the germline ends. This clonotype was observed a handful of times. Its target is not known. Sample: blood. The sequence was collected from a girl under 10 years old with multiple sclerosis. J is TRBJ2-7 and V is TRBV5-1; D is possibly TRBD2 (6 bases). The CDR3 nucleotides read TGCGCCAGCAGCCCGGGGGACGGAGACTACGAGCAGTACTTC. It is translated as CASSPGDGDYEQYF.